This T cell receptor beta chain was documented in a study of T cells after yellow fever vaccination. Across the whole study: SMART-Seq v4 Ultra Low Input handled preparation of low-cell-number fractions.

In TCRdb, the 5' RACE reads were re-called with MiXCR into one record per CDR3 protein. The sample lists approximately 160,000 distinct CDR3 sequences, 5.5% to 8% occurring once. Trimming took off 4 bases at V and 6 bases at J, with 10 bases between the two ends. CDR1 and CDR2 (germline): LGHDT, YNNKEL (reference sequence). The CDR3 has 13 amino acids. The clonotype originates from a man between 18 and 35 years old who received the YFV17D yellow fever vaccine. The chain is built from TRBV3-1 and TRBJ2-1; D unclear. Sequenced material: CD4+ T cells sorted from PBMCs, taken on the day of the first yellow fever vaccination. The CDR3 sequence: CASSLKSANEQFF. As DNA, the CDR3 is TGTGCCAGCAGCCTTAAGTCCGCCAATGAGCAGTTCTTC.